The following is a T cell receptor beta chain sequence with its context. The sample is drawn from a study of blood T cell repertoires in COVID-19. Looking at the study overall: Acute-phase and convalescent COVID-19 samples originated in the United States, Italy and Spain. T cells, B-cell-depleted T cells, or PBMCs supplied cDNA or gDNA.

V lost 5 bases and J lost 1, with 6 bases in between. CDR3 length equals 13 residues. Germline assignment: CDR1 LNHDA and CDR2 SQIVND (reference sequence). Per the original methods: Cell counts per sample came from amplifying reference gene primers. Sequenced by immunoSEQ multiplex PCR; TCRdb stores in-frame clones only, minus some. V and J calls and clone size follow that table, whereas D and trimming were derived from the DNA. Of around 200,000 clones listed, 84% are singletons. The origin of this receptor is a man aged 25 to 40 with active or convalescent COVID-19. This chain connects TRBV19 to TRBJ1-5; D gene ambiguous. Sequencing used peripheral blood. CDR3 residues: CASSWQSNQPQHF. As DNA, the CDR3 is TGTGCCAGTAGTTGGCAAAGCAATCAGCCCCAGCATTTT.